This TCR beta chain was found in a study of blood T cell repertoires in COVID-19. Turning to the study itself: Acute-phase and convalescent COVID-19 samples originated in the United States, Italy and Spain. In each case, the material was cDNA or gDNA derived from T cells, B-cell-depleted T cells, or PBMCs.

In the original processing: From reference gene primer amplification, estimates of nucleated cell counts were derived. The protocol was immunoSEQ multiplex PCR, while the TCRdb copy is restricted to in-frame clones and leaves out a portion. The V and J calls and clone size are taken from that table; D and trimming were inferred from the DNA. The profile shows 110,000 to 150,000 clones, 81% of them singletons. Germline V gene data show CDR1 as KGHSH and CDR2 as LQKENI. Losses at the gene ends were 0 bases for V and 4 bases for J; bases not matched to a gene: 12. The CDR3 is made up of 18 amino acids. V and J are TRBV18 and TRBJ2-7, with 10 bases fitting TRBD2. The TCR was taken from a human donor in a cohort sampled during active COVID-19. The sequenced sample was peripheral blood. This chain's CDR3 is CASSPPLGLAGVGYEQYF. CDR3 DNA sequence: TGTGCCAGCTCACCACCTTTAGGTCTAGCGGGAGTTGGGTACGAGCAGTACTTC.